This TCR beta chain was identified in a study of human T cells and chemical hapten exposure. Using its own MiXCR run on the RACE reads, TCRdb lists one record per CDR3 protein. The sample lists more than 55,000 distinct CDR3 sequences, approximately 9.8% occurring once. Germline values: CDR1 LGHNA, CDR2 YSLEER. The CDR3 consists of 17 residues. V trimming: 1 base; J trimming: 2 bases; junction bases outside the gene matches: 7. Regarding time point: patch test 1, 2 weeks after DPC sensitization. The treatment: therapeutic diphenylcyclopropenone sensitization with weekly scalp DPC. Unfractionated whole blood was the source from which total RNA was extracted. This clonotype was recorded many times.

This material consisted of whole blood, taken in connection with sensitization to the hapten diphenylcyclopropenone (DPC). This rearrangement joins TRBV4-3 to TRBJ2-2; 7 positions agree with TRBD2. This receptor was identified in a woman in her thirties or forties with alopecia areata. Some clones in this sample may be carry-over from other donors' samples. CDR3 sequence (DNA): TGCGCCAGCAGCCAAGCCCCGCGGGGGATTAACACCGGGGAGCTGTTTTTT. Residues: CASSQAPRGINTGELFF.